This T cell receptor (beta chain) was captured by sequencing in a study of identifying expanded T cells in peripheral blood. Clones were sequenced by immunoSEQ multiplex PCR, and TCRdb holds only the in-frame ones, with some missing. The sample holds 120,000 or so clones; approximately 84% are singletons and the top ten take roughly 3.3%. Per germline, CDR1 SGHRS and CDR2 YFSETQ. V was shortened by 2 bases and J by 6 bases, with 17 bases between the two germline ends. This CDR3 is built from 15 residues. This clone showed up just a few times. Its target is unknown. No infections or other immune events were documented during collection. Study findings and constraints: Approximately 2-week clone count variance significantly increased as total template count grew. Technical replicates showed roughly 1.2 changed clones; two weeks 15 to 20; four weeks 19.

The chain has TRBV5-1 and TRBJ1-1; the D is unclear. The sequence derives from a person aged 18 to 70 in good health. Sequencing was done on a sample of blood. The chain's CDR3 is CASSLVGGRTSEAFF. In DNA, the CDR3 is TGCGCCAGCAGCTTAGTTGGTGGGAGGACCTCTGAAGCTTTCTTT. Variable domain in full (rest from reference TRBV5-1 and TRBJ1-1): KAGVTQTPRYLIKTRGQQVTLSCSPISGHRSVSWYQQTPGQGLQFLFEYFSETQRNKGNFPGRFSGRQFSNSRSEMNVSTLELGDSALYLCASSLVGGRTSEAFFGQGTRLTVV.